What follows is one T cell receptor (beta chain) and its context. Its antigen is as yet unknown. The sample belongs to a study of cytomegalovirus exposure and HLA in healthy donors. Study-level findings and limits: CMV antigen specificity was confirmed in vitro for three CMV-associated chains. Generally TCR sequences proved uncommon, though certain public TCRs appeared in numerous donors.

There are 15 residues in the CDR3. With V trimmed by 3 bases and J by 2 bases, 8 bases remained unmatched. CDR1 and CDR2 (germline): SGHRS, YFSETQ. Only in-frame clones appear in the TCRdb table, and some are missing; sequencing was by immunoSEQ multiplex PCR. The table lists tens of thousands of clones, roughly 93% of them singletons. What was sequenced was PBMCs. The V call is TRBV5-1, the J call TRBJ2-7; 7 positions match TRBD1. This TCR came from a woman between 18 and 30 years old in good health and CMV-seronegative. The CDR3 DNA sequence: TGCGCCAGCAGCTCGGGACAGACCTTGGCCTACGAGCAGTACTTC. Residues: CASSSGQTLAYEQYF. The whole variable domain, remainder taken from reference TRBV5-1 and TRBJ2-7, is KAGVTQTPRYLIKTRGQQVTLSCSPISGHRSVSWYQQTPGQGLQFLFEYFSETQRNKGNFPGRFSGRQFSNSRSEMNVSTLELGDSALYLCASSSGQTLAYEQYFGPGTRLTVT.